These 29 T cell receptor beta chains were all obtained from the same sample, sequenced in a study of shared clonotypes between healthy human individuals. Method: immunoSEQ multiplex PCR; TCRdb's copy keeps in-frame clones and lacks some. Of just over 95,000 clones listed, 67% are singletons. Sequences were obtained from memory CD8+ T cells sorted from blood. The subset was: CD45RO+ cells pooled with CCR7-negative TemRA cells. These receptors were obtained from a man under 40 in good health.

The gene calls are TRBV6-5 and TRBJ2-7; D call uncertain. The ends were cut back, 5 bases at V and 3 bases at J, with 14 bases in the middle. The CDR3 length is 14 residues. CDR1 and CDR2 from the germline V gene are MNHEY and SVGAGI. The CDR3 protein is CASSALTESYEQYF. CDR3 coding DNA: TGTGCCAGCAGTGCCCTAACAGAAAGCTACGAGCAGTACTTC.

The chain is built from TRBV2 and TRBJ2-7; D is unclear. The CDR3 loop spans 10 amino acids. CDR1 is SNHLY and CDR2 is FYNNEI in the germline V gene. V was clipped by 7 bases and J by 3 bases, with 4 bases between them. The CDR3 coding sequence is TGTGCCAGCAAGGGCTACGAGCAGTACTTC. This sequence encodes CASKGYEQYF.

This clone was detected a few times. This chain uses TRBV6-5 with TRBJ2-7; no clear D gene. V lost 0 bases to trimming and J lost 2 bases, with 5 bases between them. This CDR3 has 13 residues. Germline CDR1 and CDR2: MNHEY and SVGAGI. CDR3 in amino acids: CASSYSTTYEQYF. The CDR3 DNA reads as TGTGCCAGCAGTTACTCGACAACCTACGAGCAGTACTTC.

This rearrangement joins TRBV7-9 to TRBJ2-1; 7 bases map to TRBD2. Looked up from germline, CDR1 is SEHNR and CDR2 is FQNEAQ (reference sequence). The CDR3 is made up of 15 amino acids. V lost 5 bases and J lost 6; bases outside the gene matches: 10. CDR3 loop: CASSQRLAAGNEQFF. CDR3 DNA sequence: TGTGCCAGCAGCCAAAGACTAGCAGCTGGCAATGAGCAGTTCTTC.

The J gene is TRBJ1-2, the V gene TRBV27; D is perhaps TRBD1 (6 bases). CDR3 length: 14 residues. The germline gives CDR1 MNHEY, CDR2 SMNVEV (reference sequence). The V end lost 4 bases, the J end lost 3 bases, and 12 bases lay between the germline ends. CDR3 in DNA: TGTGCCAGCAGTTCTCGTACAGGGTACTATGGCTACACCTTC. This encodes CASSSRTGYYGYTF.

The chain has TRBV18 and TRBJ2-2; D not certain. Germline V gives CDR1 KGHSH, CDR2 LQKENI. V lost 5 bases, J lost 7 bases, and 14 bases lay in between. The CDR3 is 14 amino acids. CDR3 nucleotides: TGTGCCAGCTCATCAATCTCAGGCCGCGGGGAGCTGTTTTTT. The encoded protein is CASSSISGRGELFF.

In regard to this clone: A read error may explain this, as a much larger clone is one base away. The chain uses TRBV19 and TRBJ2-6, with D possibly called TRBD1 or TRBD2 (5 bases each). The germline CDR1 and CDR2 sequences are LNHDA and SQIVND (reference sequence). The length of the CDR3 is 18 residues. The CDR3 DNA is TGTGCCAGTATGGATAGGGCAGAGGGGCTCTCTGGGGCCAACGTCCTGATTTTC. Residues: CASMDRAEGLSGANVLIF.

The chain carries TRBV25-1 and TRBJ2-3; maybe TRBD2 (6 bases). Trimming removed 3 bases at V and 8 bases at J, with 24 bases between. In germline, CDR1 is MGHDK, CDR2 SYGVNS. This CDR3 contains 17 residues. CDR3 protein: CASSEEGEASLGGTQYF. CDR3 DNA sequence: TGTGCCAGCAGTGAGGAGGGAGAGGCTAGCCTCGGTGGTACGCAGTATTTT.

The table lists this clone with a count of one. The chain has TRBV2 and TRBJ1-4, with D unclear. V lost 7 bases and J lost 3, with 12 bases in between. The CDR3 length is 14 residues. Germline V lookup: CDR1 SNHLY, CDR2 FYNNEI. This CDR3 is CASKRSIANEKLFF. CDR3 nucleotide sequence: TGTGCCAGCAAGAGATCGATAGCTAATGAAAAACTGTTTTTT.

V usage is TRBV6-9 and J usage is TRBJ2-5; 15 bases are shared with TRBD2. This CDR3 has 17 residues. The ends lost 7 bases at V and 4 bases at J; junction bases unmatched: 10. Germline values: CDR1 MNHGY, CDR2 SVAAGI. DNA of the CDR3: TGTGCCAGCACCCCCCGGACTAGCGGGAGGGCCGGAGAGACCCAGTACTTC. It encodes CASTPRTSGRAGETQYF.

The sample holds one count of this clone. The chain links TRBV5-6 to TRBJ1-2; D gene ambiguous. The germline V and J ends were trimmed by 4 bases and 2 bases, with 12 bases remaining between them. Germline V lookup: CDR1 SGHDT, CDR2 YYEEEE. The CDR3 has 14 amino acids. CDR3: CASSNRDRNYGYTF. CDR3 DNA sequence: TGTGCCAGCAGCAACCGAGACCGAAACTATGGCTACACCTTC.

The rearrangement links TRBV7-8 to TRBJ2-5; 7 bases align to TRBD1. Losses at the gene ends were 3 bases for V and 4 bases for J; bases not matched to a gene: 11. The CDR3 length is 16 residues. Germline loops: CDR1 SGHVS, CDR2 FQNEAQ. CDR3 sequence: CASSFRRTGVGETQYF. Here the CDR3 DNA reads TGTGCCAGCAGCTTCCGGAGAACAGGGGTAGGAGAGACCCAGTACTTC.

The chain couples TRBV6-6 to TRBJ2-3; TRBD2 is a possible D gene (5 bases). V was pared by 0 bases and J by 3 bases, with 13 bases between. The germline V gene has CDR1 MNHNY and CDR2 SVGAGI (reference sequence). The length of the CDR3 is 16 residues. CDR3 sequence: CASSYSREAGTDTQYF. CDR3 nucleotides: TGTGCCAGCAGTTACTCACGGGAAGCCGGTACAGATACGCAGTATTTT.

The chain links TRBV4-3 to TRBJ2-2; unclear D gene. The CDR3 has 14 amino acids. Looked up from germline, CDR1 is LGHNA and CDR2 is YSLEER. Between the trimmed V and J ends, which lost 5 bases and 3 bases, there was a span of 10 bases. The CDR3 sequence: CASSFYMHTGELFF. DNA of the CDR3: TGCGCCAGCAGCTTTTACATGCACACCGGGGAGCTGTTTTTT.

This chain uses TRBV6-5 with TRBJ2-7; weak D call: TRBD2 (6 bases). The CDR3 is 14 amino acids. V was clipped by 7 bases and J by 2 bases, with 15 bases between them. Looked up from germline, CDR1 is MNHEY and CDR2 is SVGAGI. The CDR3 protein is CASTPGSNPYEQYF. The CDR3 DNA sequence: TGTGCCAGCACCCCCGGGAGTAATCCCTACGAGCAGTACTTC.

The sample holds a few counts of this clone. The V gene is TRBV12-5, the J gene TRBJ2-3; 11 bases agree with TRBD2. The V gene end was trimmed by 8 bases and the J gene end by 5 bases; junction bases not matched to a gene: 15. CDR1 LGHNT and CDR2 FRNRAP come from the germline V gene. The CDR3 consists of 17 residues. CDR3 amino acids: CASSSGRASVVGDTQYF. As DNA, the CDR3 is TGTGCTAGTAGTAGCGGGAGGGCCTCGGTTGTTGGAGATACGCAGTATTTT.

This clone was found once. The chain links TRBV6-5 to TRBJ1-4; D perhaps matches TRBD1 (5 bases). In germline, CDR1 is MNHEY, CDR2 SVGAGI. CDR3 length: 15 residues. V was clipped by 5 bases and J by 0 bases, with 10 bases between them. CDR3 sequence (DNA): TGTGCCAGCAGTCCGGGGGTTGCAACTAATGAAAAACTGTTTTTT. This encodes CASSPGVATNEKLFF.

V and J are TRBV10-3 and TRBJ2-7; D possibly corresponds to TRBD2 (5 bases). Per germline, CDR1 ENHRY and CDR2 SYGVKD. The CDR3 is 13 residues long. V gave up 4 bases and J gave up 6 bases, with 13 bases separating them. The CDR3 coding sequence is TGTGCCATCAGTGCCCGGGAACCGCCCGAGCAGTACTTC. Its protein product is CAISAREPPEQYF.

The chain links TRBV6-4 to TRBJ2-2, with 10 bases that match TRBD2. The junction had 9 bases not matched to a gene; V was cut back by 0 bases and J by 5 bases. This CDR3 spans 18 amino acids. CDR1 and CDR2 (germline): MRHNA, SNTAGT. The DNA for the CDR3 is TGTGCCAGCAGTGACTCGATGGCTAGCGGGAGACATACCGGGGAGCTGTTTTTT. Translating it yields CASSDSMASGRHTGELFF.

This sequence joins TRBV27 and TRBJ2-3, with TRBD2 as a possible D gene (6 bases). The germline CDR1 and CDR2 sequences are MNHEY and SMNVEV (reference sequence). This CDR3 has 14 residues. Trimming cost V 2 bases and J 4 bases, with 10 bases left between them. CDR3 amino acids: CASSLLGSADTQYF. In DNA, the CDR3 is TGTGCCAGCAGTTTACTCGGGAGCGCAGATACGCAGTATTTT.

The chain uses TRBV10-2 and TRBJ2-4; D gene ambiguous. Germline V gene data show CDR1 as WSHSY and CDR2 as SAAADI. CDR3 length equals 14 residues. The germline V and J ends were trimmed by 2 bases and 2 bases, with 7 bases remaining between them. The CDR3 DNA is TGCGCCAGCAGTGAGACTCTCACCAAAAACATTCAGTACTTC. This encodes CASSETLTKNIQYF.

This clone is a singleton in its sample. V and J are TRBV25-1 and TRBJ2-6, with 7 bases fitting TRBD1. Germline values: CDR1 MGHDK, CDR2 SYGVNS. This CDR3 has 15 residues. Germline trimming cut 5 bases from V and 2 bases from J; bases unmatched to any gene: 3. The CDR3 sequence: CASSRQGAGANVLTF. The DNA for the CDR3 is TGTGCCAGCAGTAGACAGGGAGCTGGGGCCAACGTCCTGACTTTC.

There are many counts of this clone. CDR3 in DNA: TGCGCCAGCAGCCAAGAAGGGGTGGGGGACTACGAGCAGTACTTC. It translates to CASSQEGVGDYEQYF. This chain connects TRBV4-3 to TRBJ2-7; D is possibly TRBD1 or TRBD2 (5 bases each). This CDR3 has 15 amino acids. Germline CDR1 reads LGHNA; CDR2 reads YSLEER. V lost 0 bases to trimming and J lost 3 bases, with 12 bases between them.

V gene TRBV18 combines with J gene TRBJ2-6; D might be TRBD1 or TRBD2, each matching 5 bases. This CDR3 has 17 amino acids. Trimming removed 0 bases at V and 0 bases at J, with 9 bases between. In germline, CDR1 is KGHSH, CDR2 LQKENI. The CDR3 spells CASSPPGRNSGANVLTF. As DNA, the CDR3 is TGTGCCAGCTCACCACCGGGACGGAACTCTGGGGCCAACGTCCTGACTTTC. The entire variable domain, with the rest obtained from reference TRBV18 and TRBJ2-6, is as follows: NAGVMQNPRHLVRRRGQEARLRCSPMKGHSHVYWYRQLPEEGLKFMVYLQKENIIDESGMPKERFSAEFPKEGPSILRIQQVVRGDSAAYFCASSPPGRNSGANVLTFGAGSRLTVL.

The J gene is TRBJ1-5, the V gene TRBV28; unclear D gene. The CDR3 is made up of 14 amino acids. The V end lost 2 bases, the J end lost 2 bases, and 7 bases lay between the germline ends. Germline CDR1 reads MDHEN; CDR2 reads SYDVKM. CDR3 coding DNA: TGTGCCAGCAGTTTAGGACGGGGCAATCAGCCCCAGCATTTT. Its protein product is CASSLGRGNQPQHF.

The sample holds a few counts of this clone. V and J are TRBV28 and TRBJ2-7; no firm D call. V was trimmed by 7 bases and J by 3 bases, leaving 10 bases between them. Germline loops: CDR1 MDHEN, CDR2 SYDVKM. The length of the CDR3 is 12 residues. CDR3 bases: TGTGCCAGCAAGGCAATAAGCTACGAGCAGTACTTC. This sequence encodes CASKAISYEQYF.

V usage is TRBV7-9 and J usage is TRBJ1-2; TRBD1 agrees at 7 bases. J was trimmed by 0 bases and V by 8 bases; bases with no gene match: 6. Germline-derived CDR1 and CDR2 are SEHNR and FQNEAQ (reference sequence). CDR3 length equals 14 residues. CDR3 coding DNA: TGTGCCAGCCAAGGGACAGAGACTAACTATGGCTACACCTTC. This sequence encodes CASQGTETNYGYTF. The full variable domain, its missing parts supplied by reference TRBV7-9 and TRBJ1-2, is DTGVSQNPRHKITKRGQNVTFRCDPISEHNRLYWYRQTLGQGPEFLTYFQNEAQLEKSRLLSDRFSAERPKGSFSTLEIQRTEQGDSAMYLCASQGTETNYGYTFGSGTRLTVV.

CDR3 amino acids: CASPSSGSYGYTF. Here the CDR3 DNA reads TGTGCCAGCCCCTCCTCCGGATCCTATGGCTACACCTTC. V usage is TRBV7-9 and J usage is TRBJ1-2, with D hard to call. The length of the CDR3 is 13 residues. The V end was cut by 8 bases, the J end by 4 bases, with 14 bases between. Germline V gene sequence: CDR1 SEHNR, CDR2 FQNEAQ (reference sequence).

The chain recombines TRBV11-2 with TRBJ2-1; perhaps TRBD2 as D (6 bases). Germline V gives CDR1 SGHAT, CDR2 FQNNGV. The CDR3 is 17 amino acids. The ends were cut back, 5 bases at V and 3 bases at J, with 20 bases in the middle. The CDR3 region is CASSDTLSDYVYNEQFF. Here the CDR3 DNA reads TGTGCCAGCAGCGACACTCTATCGGACTACGTCTACAATGAGCAGTTCTTC.